This passage covers 24 T cell receptor beta chains from one sample sequenced in a study of somatic mutations in cytotoxic T cells in rheumatoid arthritis. The assay was immunoSEQ multiplex PCR, and TCRdb's table has in-frame clones only and misses some. The table has roughly 10,000 clones, around 74% seen once; the top ten hold about 22%. The sequenced sample consisted of CD8+ T cells sorted from blood. The source of these receptors is a man aged 45-65 years in good health.

The chain combines TRBV27 with TRBJ2-1; D might be TRBD2 (5 bases). With 8 bases removed from V and 4 bases from J, the gap between germline ends came to 12 bases. The germline V gene has CDR1 MNHEY and CDR2 SMNVEV (reference sequence). This CDR3 comprises 13 residues. CDR3 bases: TGTGCCAGCTGGGAGCTCTCGTACAATGAGCAGTTCTTC. Its translation: CASWELSYNEQFF.

This clone has a single count. The chain is built from TRBV6-5 and TRBJ1-2; 7 nucleotides align to TRBD1. Germline V gene data show CDR1 as MNHEY and CDR2 as SVGAGI. The CDR3 is 13 amino acids. Trimming cost V 5 bases and J 6 bases; bases outside gene matches: 6. The chain's CDR3 is CASSPLTGDGYTF. CDR3 nucleotide sequence: TGTGCCAGCAGTCCACTCACAGGGGATGGCTACACCTTC.

This clone is a singleton in its sample. V usage is TRBV9 and J usage is TRBJ2-1, with unresolved D. The V gene's germline CDR1 is SGDLS and CDR2 YYNGEE. The CDR3 totals 14 residues. V was cut by 7 bases and J by 0 bases, with 11 bases left in between. CDR3 loop: CASSPLSSYNEQFF. The CDR3 nucleotides read TGTGCCAGCTCCCCCTTGAGCTCCTACAATGAGCAGTTCTTC.

V gene TRBV28 combines with J gene TRBJ2-7; 14 nucleotides align to TRBD2. CDR1 MDHEN and CDR2 SYDVKM come from the germline V gene. Trimming took 4 bases from V and 3 from J; bases not matched to a gene: 14. The length of the CDR3 is 19 residues. In DNA form, the CDR3 reads TGTGCCAGCAGTTCCAGGAGCGGGACTAGCGGGAGTTGGGGCTACGAGCAGTACTTC. Residues: CASSSRSGTSGSWGYEQYF.

The V call is TRBV7-9, the J call TRBJ2-5; D remains ambiguous. The V and J ends lost 4 bases and 5 bases respectively, with 20 bases between them. Germline CDR1 and CDR2: SEHNR and FQNEAQ (reference sequence). CDR3 length equals 16 residues. The DNA of the CDR3 is TGTGCCAGCAGCTCCCCCCCCGGTCCCTCTGAGGAGACCCAGTACTTC. This gives the protein CASSSPPGPSEETQYF. Complete variable domain (other parts from reference TRBV7-9 and TRBJ2-5): DTGVSQNPRHKITKRGQNVTFRCDPISEHNRLYWYRQTLGQGPEFLTYFQNEAQLEKSRLLSDRFSAERPKGSFSTLEIQRTEQGDSAMYLCASSSPPGPSEETQYFGPGTRLLVL.

The chain links TRBV5-4 to TRBJ1-1; no clear D. The CDR3 runs to 12 residues. The ends were cut back, 2 bases at V and 4 bases at J, with 6 bases in the middle. The V gene's germline CDR1 is SGHNT and CDR2 YYREEE (reference sequence). DNA for the CDR3: TGTGCCAGCAGCTTCGGGATCACTGAAGCTTTCTTT. Residues: CASSFGITEAFF.

The chain couples TRBV7-9 to TRBJ2-7, with 7 bases fitting TRBD2. V lost 7 bases and J lost 2; bases outside the gene matches: 8. CDR1 and CDR2 (germline): SEHNR, FQNEAQ (reference sequence). The CDR3 has 14 residues. This CDR3 reads CASTGRIAAYEQYF. The CDR3 nucleotides are TGTGCCAGCACCGGGAGGATCGCAGCCTACGAGCAGTACTTC.

The genes are TRBV12-5 and TRBJ2-1, with TRBD2 matching over 13 bases. This CDR3 region has 16 residues. V lost 6 bases to trimming and J lost 5 bases; unmatched junction nucleotides: 7. The germline CDR1 and CDR2 sequences are LGHNT and FRNRAP. CDR3 in amino acids: CASGRTSGGDNNEQFF. The CDR3 DNA reads TGTGCTAGTGGACGGACTAGCGGGGGAGATAACAATGAGCAGTTCTTC.

On this clone: Germline and junction disagree at one end, which may indicate a read error. The rearrangement links TRBV4-1 to TRBJ1-4; TRBD1 matches 12 bases. The CDR3 covers 16 residues. In germline, CDR1 is MGHRA, CDR2 YSYEKL. The CDR3 is CASSQEGGTGGEKLFF. Written as DNA, the CDR3 is TGTGCCAGCAGCCAAGAAGGGGGGACAGGGGGCGAAAAACTGTTTTTT.

This clone is classed as medium-sized. The rearrangement joins TRBV19 to TRBJ2-7, with 7 bases fitting TRBD1. The junction had 4 bases not matched to a gene; V was cut back by 2 bases and J by 6 bases. CDR1 and CDR2 from the germline V gene are LNHDA and SQIVND (reference sequence). The CDR3 runs 13 residues. The chain's CDR3 is CASSITKGAEQYF. CDR3 DNA: TGTGCCAGTAGTATAACCAAGGGGGCCGAGCAGTACTTC.

This chain links TRBV6-5 with TRBJ2-3; D perhaps matches TRBD1 (5 bases). From germline, CDR1 is MNHEY and CDR2 SVGAGI. Trimming left V 0 bases short and J 4 bases short, with 11 bases between. This CDR3 is built from 15 residues. DNA for the CDR3: TGTGCCAGCAGTTACTCGATAACAGGTTCAGATACGCAGTATTTT. Amino acid sequence: CASSYSITGSDTQYF.

This clone is medium-sized in the sample. The J gene is TRBJ2-7, the V gene TRBV5-6, with D possibly matching TRBD1 (5 bases). Germline V gene sequence: CDR1 SGHDT, CDR2 YYEEEE. CDR3 size: 13 residues. V was shortened by 2 bases and J by 4 bases, with 10 bases between the two germline ends. Here the CDR3 DNA reads TGTGCCAGCAGCTTAAGGGGTCCTTACGAGCAGTACTTC. Translated, it gives CASSLRGPYEQYF.

The rearrangement links TRBV7-9 to TRBJ2-5; TRBD1 aligns across 7 bases. The CDR3 has 15 residues. Germline-derived CDR1 and CDR2 are SEHNR and FQNEAQ (reference sequence). The J segment lost 2 bases and the V segment lost 5 bases, leaving 8 bases of the junction unmatched. The CDR3 nucleotides are TGTGCCAGCAGCGCCCGGACAGGTCTTCAAGAGACCCAGTACTTC. Protein sequence: CASSARTGLQETQYF.

J is TRBJ2-2 and V is TRBV27; 8 bases fit TRBD2. CDR3 length: 15 residues. CDR1 MNHEY and CDR2 SMNVEV come from the germline V gene (reference sequence). V trimming: 6 bases; J trimming: 1 base; junction bases outside the gene matches: 4. The CDR3 region has the DNA TGTGCCAGCAGGGGGCTAGCGGGGAACACCGGGGAGCTGTTTTTT. This encodes CASRGLAGNTGELFF.

This clone showed up just once. V and J are TRBV5-4 and TRBJ2-5, with 7 positions matching TRBD2. The germline CDR1 and CDR2 sequences are SGHNT and YYREEE (reference sequence). This CDR3 has 12 amino acids. The V gene end was trimmed by 0 bases and the J gene end by 14 bases; junction bases not matched to a gene: 7. The CDR3 sequence: CASSLASGPIYF. The CDR3 DNA is TGTGCCAGCAGCTTGGCTAGCGGTCCCATCTACTTC.

This chain joins TRBV28 and TRBJ2-5; possibly TRBD2 for D (6 bases). Per germline, CDR1 MDHEN and CDR2 SYDVKM. Trimming took 5 bases from V and 2 from J, leaving 12 bases between them. The CDR3 sequence is 14 residues long. In nucleotides, the CDR3 is TGTGCCAGCAGTCCCTCGGGACTTCAAGAGACCCAGTACTTC. This gives the protein CASSPSGLQETQYF.

The V call is TRBV5-1, the J call TRBJ1-2; TRBD1 agrees at 8 bases. Losses at the gene ends were 4 bases for V and 5 bases for J; bases not matched to a gene: 16. Germline values: CDR1 SGHRS, CDR2 YFSETQ. This CDR3 is built from 17 residues. Here the CDR3 reads CASSPTGTTGEIYGYTF. DNA for the CDR3: TGCGCCAGCAGCCCGACCGGCACGACAGGGGAAATATATGGCTACACCTTC.

This clone was counted between two and nine times. V and J are TRBV4-3 and TRBJ2-1; 10 nucleotides align to TRBD1. Germline V gene lookup returns CDR1 LGHNA and CDR2 YSLEER. This CDR3 region has 16 residues. Trimming at V came to 0 bases and at J to 6 bases, leaving 5 bases not matched to a gene. DNA of the CDR3: TGCGCCAGCAGCCAAGACCTCGGACAGGGGGTCAATGAGCAGTTCTTC. It yields the protein CASSQDLGQGVNEQFF.

The V and J genes are TRBV18 and TRBJ1-5; D gene ambiguous. CDR1 KGHSH and CDR2 LQKENI come from the germline V gene. This CDR3 is built from 15 residues. Trimming took 4 bases from V and 2 from J, leaving 12 bases between them. The CDR3 sequence: CASSHTEGGNQPQHF. The CDR3 nucleotides are TGTGCCAGCTCACATACCGAGGGAGGCAATCAGCCCCAGCATTTT.

The chain recombines TRBV27 with TRBJ1-1, with D uncertain. The CDR3 runs 15 residues. Germline CDR1 MNHEY, CDR2 SMNVEV (reference sequence). Trimming left V 7 bases short and J 4 bases short, with 19 bases between. The CDR3 DNA sequence: TGTGCCAGCACCATGACATCGGGGTCGGGCACTGAAGCTTTCTTT. Protein sequence: CASTMTSGSGTEAFF.

Only a few counts were recorded for this clone. CDR3 bases: TGTGCCAGCAGTTTAAGGACAGGGGGCCTCTACAATGAGCAGTTCTTC. This sequence encodes CASSLRTGGLYNEQFF. The chain combines TRBV28 with TRBJ2-1; 11 bases are shared with TRBD1. Germline CDR1 is MDHEN and CDR2 is SYDVKM. With V trimmed by 2 bases and J by 3 bases, 3 bases remained unmatched. This CDR3 contains 16 residues.

The V call is TRBV2, the J call TRBJ1-1; 7 bases fit TRBD1. Germline lookup yields CDR1 SNHLY and CDR2 FYNNEI. The CDR3 covers 11 residues. The CDR3 loop reads CRLGQTTEAFF. CDR3 DNA sequence: TGTCGGTTGGGACAGACTACCGAAGCTTTCTTT.

This clone was found a few times. This may stem from a read error, because a much larger clone lies one nucleotide away. This sample also contains other DNA sequences that code for the same CDR3. The V gene is TRBV4-1, the J gene TRBJ2-2, with a possible D match to TRBD2 (5 bases). CDR3 size: 15 residues. The germline V gene encodes CDR1 MGHRA and CDR2 YSYEKL. V lost 1 base to trimming and J lost 3 bases, with 9 bases between them. In nucleotides, the CDR3 is TGCGCCAGCAGCCAAGTAATCGGGGACACCGGGGAGCTGTTTTTT. It codes for CASSQVIGDTGELFF.

V and J are TRBV15 and TRBJ2-3, with no clear D. The CDR3 has 15 residues. The V gene's germline CDR1 is LNHNV and CDR2 YYDKDF (reference sequence). V shed 0 bases and J shed 0 bases, with 7 bases lying between them. The CDR3 DNA reads as TGTGCCACCAGCAGAGATCGCAGTAGCACAGATACGCAGTATTTT. This sequence encodes CATSRDRSSTDTQYF.